This T cell receptor beta chain comes out of a study of T cell responses to AZD1222 COVID-19 vaccine (dated by TCRdb to the early 2020s). In terms of the full investigation: AZD1222 recipients given second doses at about 4 weeks or at about 12 weeks were pooled, since spike-specific TCR depth and breadth were not found to differ between the two schedules. TCR sequencing covered some 240 trial participants: 200 to 210 given two doses of AZD1222 and about 26 given two doses of MenACWY control vaccine. Trial participants were enrolled into age subgroups of 18-55, 56-69 and 70-plus years, which contained approximately 150, 30 and 60 TCR-sequenced participants, respectively. Points the paper makes about the study in general: In the small 56-69-year group, the increase in depth fell short of significance, most likely because of low power. Conclusions about previously exposed vaccinees were limited because only six or seven AZD1222 recipients were SARS-CoV-2 seropositive at baseline. Because no day 14 peak-response samples were available, the repertoires could be characterized only after the peak T cell response. Nearly half of unique spike-specific TCRs reportedly recognized epitopes outside regions mutated in the B.1.351 and B.1.1.7 variants. Participants were mostly white British and included more females than males, and it was suggested by the authors that clonal diversity may have been underestimated. A significant rise in spike-specific TCR breadth and depth was observed after two AZD1222 doses relative to day 0 and relative to MenACWY recipients. Vaccine-associated CD4 TCRs spanned the whole spike protein, with dominant responses in regions 160-218 and 743-854.

In its sample, this clone was seen once. The specificity of this receptor is unknown. The input lacks base qualities; no much larger clone sits a single base away. Cut back by 3 bases and 3 bases, the V and J ends lie 13 bases apart. The CDR3 numbers 14 residues from cysteine through phenylalanine. Only the CDR3 portion is preserved as DNA: 42 bases, with reading frame beginning at the first base. The germline V gene (reference sequence) gives CDR1 as SGHNT and CDR2 as YYREEE. The sample's time point label, decoded: baseline before first vaccination. Samples from vaccinated people were obtained from the UK trials COV001 and COV002, which included a single-blind randomized controlled phase 2/3 trial of AZD1222 (ChAdOx1 nCoV-19) in healthy adults. For TCRbeta chain sequencing, PBMC samples were collected from trial participants at day 0 and at day 28 after the second dose. The CDR3 regions of human TCRbeta chains were subjected to immunosequencing. In the authors' own workflow: TCRs in the repertoires were matched against a reference library of SARS-CoV-2-specific TCRs that had been generated with the MIRA antigen-specificity platform. Breadth meant the fraction of unique TCRs that were SARS-CoV-2-associated, whereas depth meant the fraction of total T cells that were SARS-CoV-2-associated. Using the MIRA data, each spike-specific TCR was assigned both to the spike region to which the TCR was reactive and to a CD4 or CD8 class. Log10-transformed breadth and depth values were compared by one-way ANOVA with Sidak's multiple comparisons tests. Not all clones reach the TCRdb copy of this immuneACCESS table, which keeps in-frame sequences only. Checked studies attribute under half of the gap to unresolved V genes and leave the rest unexplained. For V, J and clone size, that table is used; D and trimming come from the DNA. This sample is represented by about 99,000 clones; about 85% of them were singletons. The ten largest clones capture about 2.9% of the sample.

The specimen comprised peripheral blood, sampled on day 0 of AZD1222 vaccination. The sequence links TRBV5-4 to TRBJ2-7; TRBD2 is a weak D gene call, 7 bases matching. The receptor comes from an adult in good health. Here is the DNA: TGTGCCAGCAGCTCAGGCGGGGGCCTCTACGAGCAGTACTTC. Its product reads: CASSSGGGLYEQYF.